These T cell receptor beta chains were read from a single sample in a study of metastatic and nonmetastatic thyroid tumors. TCRdb re-clonotyped the PCR reads through MiXCR. This sample has fewer than 40,000 clones, with around a quarter found just once. Specimen: blood. All receptors derive from a female donor with papillary thyroid cancer or a benign thyroid nodule (not recorded which). Some clones in this sample may be carry-over from other donors' samples. CDR3s include the opening cysteine and the closing phenylalanine or tryptophan. D genes are given only for firm matches.

-	TRBJ2-1	TRBV27	CASRTPSTGMNEQFF
-	TRBJ1-1	TRBV16	CSSSVGQLNTDAFF
-	TRBJ1-4	TRBV6-1	CASSYNLNLFF
-	TRBJ1-6	TRBV7-9	CASGQANSPLHF
-	TRBJ2-1	TRBV6-4	CASSPSESSYNEQFF
TRBD1	TRBJ1-5	TRBV6-1	CASGQGVSKPQHF
-	TRBJ1-2	TRBV9	CASSTPTYGYTF
TRBD2	TRBJ2-3	TRBV6-5	CASSYPGLAGGADTQYF
-	TRBJ1-1	TRBV12-5	CASGPPRGLNTEAFF
TRBD2	TRBJ2-7	TRBV4-3	CASSQDGSGRGARGSYEQYF
-	TRBJ2-7	TRBV5-1	CASSLNSGPEQYF
-	TRBJ1-4	TRBV7-9	CASSFSANEKLFF
-	TRBJ1-1	TRBV28	CASTKPGAQNTEAFF
-	TRBJ1-2	TRBV6-2/TRBV6-3	CASSYSSGIASGYGYTF
-	TRBJ1-2	TRBV18	CASSQQGQGYTF
TRBD1	TRBJ2-5	TRBV7-6	CASSLLTGIGAETQYF
TRBD2	TRBJ2-7	TRBV29-1	CIVDLAGAPYEQYF
-	TRBJ2-2	TRBV19	CASSTSGNTGELFF
-	TRBJ1-1	TRBV28	CASSLSREETEAFF
TRBD2	TRBJ2-3	TRBV4-3	CASSQTRLAGDTQYF
-	TRBJ1-1	TRBV7-3	CASSPQGGENTEAFF
TRBD1	TRBJ2-7	TRBV3-1	CASSYGQGYEQYF
-	TRBJ2-7	TRBV6-1	CAREGEQYF
TRBD1	TRBJ2-5	TRBV19	CASSPRDRDMPTQYF
-	TRBJ2-7	TRBV28	CASSYGRTSYEQYF
-	TRBJ2-4	TRBV20-1	CSARFGGLAKNIQYF
TRBD1	TRBJ2-1	TRBV4-3	CASSQGTGLDNEQFF
TRBD2	TRBJ2-7	TRBV4-3	CASSQEAGGLAGGLEQYF
-	TRBJ1-3	TRBV12-3/TRBV12-4	CASSLGGYGNTIYF
-	TRBJ2-7	TRBV6-1	CASSEATGTNNEQYF
-	TRBJ1-1	TRBV24-1	CATQEGNDAFF
TRBD1	TRBJ2-1	TRBV18	CASSPGTGVRNEQFF
-	TRBJ1-1	TRBV30	CAWSVGRGSEAFF
-	TRBJ1-1	TRBV5-1	CASSPDNTGSSRMNTEAFF
-	TRBJ2-1	TRBV12-3/TRBV12-4	CASSPARQEGPEQFF
-	TRBJ2-5	TRBV3-1	CASSDNGETQYF
-	TRBJ2-1	TRBV12-3/TRBV12-4	CASSPTVDEQFF
-	TRBJ2-7	TRBV11-2	CASSSHGVYEQYF
-	TRBJ2-3	TRBV10-3	CATQGSTDTQYF
-	TRBJ2-1	TRBV13	CASSNDKSYYNEQFF
-	TRBJ1-1	TRBV6-1	CASSQTENTEALF
-	TRBJ1-2	TRBV11-2	CASSYSIGQDYGYTF